This record covers a single TCR beta chain. TCRdb's copy holds only in-frame clones and misses some; the assay was immunoSEQ multiplex PCR. This table holds more than 40,000 clones, about 86% found once. The source of the sample is a study of OX40 agonist ivuxolimab in advanced cancers. Germline lookup yields CDR1 MNHEY and CDR2 SMNVEV (reference sequence). The CDR3 has 15 residues. V shed 1 base and J shed 1 base, with 10 bases lying between them. This material consisted of CD4+ or CD8+ T cells sorted from blood, taken in a trial of the OX40 agonist ivuxolimab. The source is an adult with an advanced solid tumor such as melanoma, head and neck, liver or kidney cancer. This rearrangement joins TRBV27 to TRBJ2-5, with a weak D call TRBD1 (5 bases). CDR3 residues: CASSLWQGGQETQYF. The CDR3 DNA reads TGTGCCAGCAGTTTATGGCAGGGTGGCCAAGAGACCCAGTACTTC.